Presented here are 26 T cell receptor beta chains from one specimen sequenced in a study of breast tumors, draining lymph nodes, adjacent tissues. MiXCR, run by TCRdb on the multiplex PCR reads, gives a single entry per CDR3 protein. The sample shows approximately 300,000 distinct CDR3 sequences, over 25% of them seen only once. The lymph nodes were axillary draining lymph nodes from breast cancer patients. The sample comprised axillary lymph node tissue. These receptors came from a female donor with breast cancer. Some clones in this sample may be carry-over from other donors' samples.

The rearrangement uses TRBV3-1 and TRBJ2-7; 8 positions match TRBD1. CDR1 is LGHDT, CDR2 YNNKEL, per germline (reference sequence). After removal of 3 bases from V and 5 bases from J, the junction contained 6 bases not matched to a gene. This CDR3 region has 14 residues. CDR3 amino acids: CASSQVDRVDEQYF. The CDR3 bases are TGTGCCAGCAGCCAGGTGGACAGGGTCGACGAGCAGTACTTC.

J is TRBJ2-5 and V is TRBV7-6; the D is unclear. V was trimmed by 8 bases and J by 2 bases, leaving 12 bases between them. The CDR3 totals 13 residues. CDR1 SGHVS and CDR2 FNYEAQ come from the germline V gene. CDR3 sequence reads: CASASPGQETQYF. The DNA for the CDR3 is TGTGCCAGCGCCTCCCCCGGGCAAGAGACCCAGTACTTC.

This clonotype has only a few counts. The genes are TRBV5-4 and TRBJ2-1; D is perhaps TRBD2 (6 bases). This CDR3 is built from 16 residues. Trimming removed 4 bases from V and 1 base from J, with 15 bases in between. Germline V gene data show CDR1 as SGHNT and CDR2 as YYREEE (reference sequence). The CDR3 is CASSASLARSYNEQFF. CDR3 coding DNA: TGTGCCAGCAGCGCGTCGCTAGCGAGATCCTACAATGAGCAGTTCTTC.

Concerning this clonotype: Just one base apart from a much larger clone, this may be a read error. The gene calls are TRBV5-1 and TRBJ2-5; TRBD2 aligns across 7 bases. Per germline, CDR1 SGHRS and CDR2 YFSETQ. CDR3 length equals 15 residues. This CDR3 reads CASSWGGLPGETRYF. The CDR3 nucleotides are TGCGCCAGCAGTTGGGGGGGTCTGCCGGGGGAGACCCGGTACTTC.

Many counts were recorded for this clonotype. The V gene is TRBV12-3 or TRBV12-4, the J gene TRBJ1-5; no definite D call. This CDR3 spans 11 amino acids. Trimming left V 5 bases short and J 5 bases short, with 4 bases between. CDR3 amino acids: CASSLHQPQHF. CDR3 sequence (DNA): TGTGCCAGCAGTCTACATCAGCCCCAGCATTTT.

This sequence joins TRBV12-3 or TRBV12-4 and TRBJ2-1; D call uncertain. This CDR3 has 14 residues. V lost 3 bases, J lost 14 bases, and 20 bases lay in between. The CDR3 region has the DNA TGTGCCAGCAGTTTCCCGATCCACCGGGCGGAGAAGTTCTTC. Translated: CASSFPIHRAEKFF.

Notes on this clonotype: The CDR3 does not close with the conserved phenylalanine or tryptophan, likely indicating a read error. Because the CDR3's place on the DNA is in doubt, the DNA is left out and the CDR3 is given as listed by TCRdb. The genes are TRBV12-3 or TRBV12-4 and TRBJ1-3. The CDR3 region is 12 residues in length, termini included. CDR3 sequence reads: CASSPIGGISNT.

Of note for this clonotype: A much larger clone lies one base from this, so it may be a read error. The CDR3, as DNA: TGCAGTGCTAGAAGGCTCCAGGATAACTCTGGCTACACCTTC. This encodes CSARRLQDNSGYTF. The chain combines TRBV20-1 with TRBJ1-2; D not resolved. The germline gives CDR1 DFQATT, CDR2 SNEGSKA (reference sequence). The CDR3 covers 14 residues.

Comment on this clonotype: The junction and the germline gene differ at one end; a read error may be behind it. The chain links TRBV11-2 to TRBJ2-1; TRBD2 matches at 13 bases. The germline CDR1 and CDR2 sequences are SGHAT and FQNNGV. This CDR3 has 15 residues. CDR3 sequence: CTSSLGLAGVYEQFF. The CDR3 bases are TGTACCAGCAGCTTAGGACTAGCGGGGGTGTATGAGCAGTTCTTC.

This clonotype showed up many times. The chain has TRBV5-4 and TRBJ1-3; D uncertain. This CDR3 is 12 amino acids long. Germline-derived CDR1 and CDR2 are SGHNT and YYREEE (reference sequence). The ends were cut back, 2 bases at V and 3 bases at J, with 3 bases in the middle. The CDR3: CASSFGGNTIYF. CDR3 DNA: TGTGCCAGCAGCTTCGGTGGAAACACCATATATTTT.

This clonotype was seen at least ten times. V and J are TRBV7-2 and TRBJ2-7; TRBD1 matches at 10 bases. The germline V gene has CDR1 SGHTA and CDR2 FQGNSA. The ends lost 3 bases at V and 7 bases at J; junction bases unmatched: 9. The CDR3 is 15 amino acids. As DNA, the CDR3 is TGTGCCAGCAGCTTTCGGACAGGGGGTGACTTGGAGCAGTACTTC. It translates to CASSFRTGGDLEQYF.

Many counts were recorded for this clonotype. The chain employs TRBV7-3 and TRBJ1-2, with unresolved D. Germline CDR1 and CDR2: SGHTA and FQGTGA. Trimming took 5 bases from V and 8 from J, leaving 12 bases between them. The CDR3 totals 12 residues. The CDR3 region is CASSRVEGGYTF. As DNA, the CDR3 is TGTGCCAGCAGCCGCGTGGAGGGCGGCTACACCTTC.

The J gene is TRBJ2-1, the V gene TRBV30, with unresolved D. V was cut by 5 bases and J by 0 bases, with 14 bases left in between. Per the germline V gene, CDR1 is GTSNPN and CDR2 is SVGIG (reference sequence). The CDR3 runs 15 residues. The CDR3 spells CAWAKTRSSYNEQFF. DNA for the CDR3: TGTGCCTGGGCAAAGACCCGGAGCTCCTACAATGAGCAGTTCTTC.

In this sample, this clonotype turned up many times. The chain couples TRBV10-1 to TRBJ2-1; 9 nucleotides align to TRBD1. This CDR3 comprises 16 residues. V shed 2 bases and J 5 bases; nucleotides not matched to a gene: 7. Germline V gives CDR1 WNHNN, CDR2 SYGVQD (reference sequence). DNA of the CDR3: TGCGCCAGCAGTGAGCAAACGGGACAGGGTAACAATGAGCAGTTCTTC. Translated: CASSEQTGQGNNEQFF.

This clonotype was recorded many times. The chain joins TRBV6-4 to TRBJ2-3, with D maybe TRBD2 (5 bases). Germline V gives CDR1 MRHNA, CDR2 SNTAGT. The CDR3 loop spans 14 amino acids. V shed 4 bases and J shed 6 bases, with 14 bases lying between them. CDR3 in amino acids: CASSATDRGDTQYF. The DNA for the CDR3 is TGTGCCAGCAGTGCAACAGATCGCGGGGATACGCAGTATTTT.

This clonotype occurred many times. This chain joins TRBV5-1 and TRBJ1-4; no clear D. CDR1 is SGHRS and CDR2 is YFSETQ in the germline V gene. This CDR3 comprises 14 residues. The V and J ends lost 5 bases and 5 bases respectively, with 13 bases between them. The CDR3 DNA reads as TGCGCCAGCAGTACCCAGACCTCAAATGAAAAACTGTTTTTT. Its translation is CASSTQTSNEKLFF.

The V and J genes are TRBV7-2 and TRBJ2-3; D ambiguous. The germline V and J ends were trimmed by 5 bases and 6 bases, with 9 bases remaining between them. Germline V gene lookup returns CDR1 SGHTA and CDR2 FQGNSA. The CDR3 extends over 12 amino acids. The DNA of the CDR3 is TGTGCCAGCAGCCGCCCGGCGGATACGCAGTATTTT. Residues: CASSRPADTQYF.

This clonotype was recorded many times. The V call is TRBV24-1, the J call TRBJ1-2; D not certain. Trimming shortened V by 2 bases and J by 5 bases, and 11 bases separated the two germline ends. The CDR3 spans 14 residues. Germline values: CDR1 KGHDR, CDR2 SFDVKD. The DNA for the CDR3 is TGTGCCACCAGTGATTCCGGGGAGGCGTATGGCTACACCTTC. Its protein is CATSDSGEAYGYTF.

This clonotype was recorded many times. V usage is TRBV2 and J usage is TRBJ2-7; D uncertain. CDR1 and CDR2 from the germline V gene are SNHLY and FYNNEI. V dropped 6 bases and J dropped 3 bases, with 9 bases sitting between them. The CDR3 contains 12 residues. CDR3 coding DNA: TGTGCCAGCAGCCCATCAATCTACGAGCAGTACTTC. Protein sequence: CASSPSIYEQYF. Full variable domain (missing parts from reference TRBV2 and TRBJ2-7): EPEVTQTPSHQVTQMGQEVILRCVPISNHLYFYWYRQILGQKVEFLVSFYNNEISEKSEIFDDQFSVERPDGSNFTLKIRSTKLEDSAMYFCASSPSIYEQYFGPGTRLTVT.

The chain has TRBV7-3 and TRBJ1-1, with D unclear. The CDR3 runs 13 residues. V lost 8 bases and J lost 0, with 10 bases in between. Per the germline V gene, CDR1 is SGHTA and CDR2 is FQGTGA. The DNA of the CDR3 is TGTGCCAGCCGTGCCACCCTGAACACTGAAGCTTTCTTT. Amino acids: CASRATLNTEAFF. The full variable domain, in which reference TRBV7-3 and TRBJ1-1 provide the parts outside the CDR3, is GAGVSQTPSNKVTEKGKYVELRCDPISGHTALYWYRQSLGQGPEFLIYFQGTGAADDSGLPNDRFFAVRPEGSVSTLKIQRTERGDSAVYLCASRATLNTEAFFGQGTRLTVV.

A remark on this clonotype: A read error is possible here, since a much larger clone lies one base away. V usage is TRBV9 and J usage is TRBJ1-2, with 8 bases lining up with TRBD1. The CDR3 contains 15 residues. In germline, CDR1 is SGDLS, CDR2 YYNGEE. The chain's CDR3 is CASSARTGFDYGSTF. As DNA, the CDR3 is TGTGCCAGCAGCGCCCGGACAGGGTTTGATTATGGCTCCACCTTC.

With respect to this clonotype: At one boundary the junction diverges from the germline segment, which might be a read error. The chain uses TRBV5-4 and TRBJ2-3; 7 nucleotides agree with TRBD2. There are 14 residues in the CDR3. Per germline, CDR1 SGHNT and CDR2 YYREEE (reference sequence). The CDR3 sequence: CARSKGRGTDTQYF. As DNA, the CDR3 is TGTGCCCGCAGCAAGGGGAGGGGCACAGACACGCAGTATTTT.

A word on this clonotype: This clone may be a read error of a much larger clone one base away. The CDR3 here is CASSRWGTSPHEQYF. CDR3 bases: TGTGCCAGCAGCCGTTGGGGGACGTCCCCCCACGAGCAGTACTTC. V gene TRBV5-6 combines with J gene TRBJ2-7; D is tentatively TRBD1 or TRBD2 (5 bases each). Germline V lookup: CDR1 SGHDT, CDR2 YYEEEE. The CDR3 length is 15 residues. V was cut by 4 bases and J by 5 bases, with 19 bases left in between.

V and J are TRBV28 and TRBJ2-7; the D gene is possibly TRBD1 (6 bases). Germline assignment: CDR1 MDHEN and CDR2 SYDVKM. With 4 bases removed from V and 7 bases from J, the gap between germline ends came to 11 bases. This CDR3 contains 12 residues. This CDR3 reads CASSWGRGEQYF. CDR3 bases: TGTGCCAGCAGTTGGGGGCGCGGTGAGCAGTACTTC. Full variable domain (rest looked up from reference TRBV28 and TRBJ2-7): DVKVTQSSRYLVKRTGEKVFLECVQDMDHENMFWYRQDPGLGLRLIYFSYDVKMKEKGDIPEGYSVSREKKERFSLILESASTNQTSMYLCASSWGRGEQYFGPGTRLTVT.

This clonotype was seen only a few times. This may be a read error: a much more frequent sequence differs by one nucleotide. Because it lacks the conserved phenylalanine or tryptophan at the end, this CDR3 is likely a read error. The chain employs TRBV7-9 and TRBJ2-7, with D possibly TRBD1 on 7 matching bases. Trimming cost V 5 bases and J 3 bases, with 14 bases left between them. Germline V CDR1 and CDR2: SEHNR, FQNEAQ (reference sequence). The CDR3 loop spans 14 amino acids. The CDR3 DNA reads as TGTGCCAGCAGCCCCAGGGGGGTTTTCTACGAGCAGTACCTC. It specifies CASSPRGVFYEQYL.

Worth noting for this clonotype: Since a much larger clone is just one base distant, this may be a read error. The chain has TRBV6-5 and TRBJ2-2; D is ambiguous. Germline values: CDR1 MNHEY, CDR2 SVGAGI. The CDR3 is 14 amino acids. V shed 8 bases and J shed 0 bases, with 10 bases lying between them. The CDR3 bases are TGTGCCAGCCTTCCCGGGTCGAACACCGGGGAGCTGTTTTTT. It yields the protein CASLPGSNTGELFF.